Each of the 29 T cell receptor beta chains below was sequenced from the same sample in a study of cytomegalovirus exposure and HLA in healthy donors. The PCR made use of 60 Vbeta and 13 Jbeta primers. Libraries were prepared by immunoSEQ multiplex PCR; TCRdb keeps only in-frame clonotypes and omits some of them. The table records approximately 100,000 clones, 79% of them present only once. Material for sequencing was PBMCs. These receptors were obtained from a woman in her thirties or forties in good health and CMV-seronegative.

This clone occurred once. The genes are TRBV18 and TRBJ1-5; D uncertain. The CDR3 is 13 residues long. Looked up from germline, CDR1 is KGHSH and CDR2 is LQKENI. V lost 8 bases, J lost 5 bases, and 13 bases lay in between. The chain's CDR3 is CASGEVRDQPQHF. The CDR3 DNA sequence: TGTGCCAGCGGAGAGGTTCGGGATCAGCCCCAGCATTTT.

The chain is built from TRBV5-1 and TRBJ2-5; 12 bases match TRBD2. The ends lost 4 bases at V and 4 bases at J; junction bases unmatched: 5. From germline, CDR1 is SGHRS and CDR2 YFSETQ. There are 15 residues in the CDR3. The CDR3 DNA reads TGCGCCAGCAGCCCCGGACTAGCGGGAACAGAGACCCAGTACTTC. It codes for CASSPGLAGTETQYF.

This chain joins TRBV4-3 and TRBJ1-2; 12 bases line up with TRBD1. The junction had 7 bases not matched to a gene; V was cut back by 0 bases and J by 8 bases. The CDR3 covers 16 residues. From germline, CDR1 is LGHNA and CDR2 YSLEER. The CDR3: CASSQELPGTGGGYTF. CDR3 DNA: TGCGCCAGCAGCCAAGAGCTCCCCGGGACAGGGGGCGGCTACACCTTC.

This clone was counted between two and nine times. This sequence joins TRBV4-2 and TRBJ2-7; 7 bases fit TRBD2. Germline CDR1 reads LGHNA; CDR2 reads YNFKEQ. The CDR3 is 12 residues long. V gave up 6 bases and J gave up 7 bases; unmatched junction bases: 6. The CDR3 here is CASRRGDLEQYF. The DNA of the CDR3 is TGTGCCAGCAGACGGGGGGACTTAGAGCAGTACTTC.

The CDR3, as DNA: TGTGCCAGCTCACCACTAGACAGCTACTCTGGAAACACCATATATTTT. This codes for CASSPLDSYSGNTIYF. This chain links TRBV18 with TRBJ1-3, with D maybe TRBD1 (5 bases). The length of the CDR3 is 16 residues. Germline V gene sequence: CDR1 KGHSH, CDR2 LQKENI. Trimming removed 1 base at V and 0 bases at J, with 10 bases between. The full variable domain, rest sourced from reference TRBV18 and TRBJ1-3, is NAGVMQNPRHLVRRRGQEARLRCSPMKGHSHVYWYRQLPEEGLKFMVYLQKENIIDESGMPKERFSAEFPKEGPSILRIQQVVRGDSAAYFCASSPLDSYSGNTIYFGEGSWLTVV.

V usage is TRBV7-2 and J usage is TRBJ1-6; weak D call: TRBD1 (5 bases). Germline CDR1 and CDR2: SGHTA and FQGNSA. The CDR3 has 12 amino acids. The V end lost 4 bases, the J end lost 11 bases, and 9 bases lay between the germline ends. The CDR3: CASSSGGAPLHF. The CDR3 DNA is TGTGCCAGCAGCTCCGGGGGTGCACCCCTCCACTTT.

The V call is TRBV21-1, the J call TRBJ2-3; TRBD2 was called by the table and not checked on the DNA. TRBV21-1 is termed a pseudogene. There are 20 residues in the CDR3. The CDR3 loop reads CASSRRLTSGSGVGTDTQYF. CDR3 in DNA: TGTGCCAGCAGCCGCCGCCTGACTAGCGGGAGTGGTGTGGGCACAGATACGCAGTATTTT.

This chain links TRBV7-2 with TRBJ1-1; 7 bases agree with TRBD1. The J segment lost 0 bases and the V segment lost 6 bases, leaving 1 base of the junction unmatched. Per the germline V gene, CDR1 is SGHTA and CDR2 is FQGNSA. This CDR3 comprises 13 residues. The CDR3 coding sequence is TGTGCCAGCAGACAGGGGTTGAACACTGAAGCTTTCTTT. This gives the protein CASRQGLNTEAFF. Together with reference TRBV7-2 and TRBJ1-1, the CDR3 gives the full variable domain: GAGVSQSPSNKVTEKGKDVELRCDPISGHTALYWYRQSLGQGLEFLIYFQGNSAPDKSGLPSDRFSAERTGGSVSTLTIQRTQQEDSAVYLCASRQGLNTEAFFGQGTRLTVV.

V usage is TRBV28 and J usage is TRBJ1-2; D might be TRBD1 (6 bases). The CDR3 has 13 residues. Germline V gene lookup returns CDR1 MDHEN and CDR2 SYDVKM. The V gene lost 3 bases and the J gene lost 4 bases, with 9 bases spanning the gap. Written as DNA, the CDR3 is TGTGCCAGCAGTTTCGGACAGTTCTATGGCTACACCTTC. This encodes CASSFGQFYGYTF.

This clone was seen a few times. The chain combines TRBV5-6 with TRBJ2-3; 7 nucleotides agree with TRBD1. The CDR3 length is 14 residues. Germline V gene data show CDR1 as SGHDT and CDR2 as YYEEEE. The junction had 2 bases not matched to a gene; V was cut back by 3 bases and J by 1 base. CDR3 coding DNA: TGTGCCAGCAGCTCCCAGGGGGGCACAGATACGCAGTATTTT. Residues: CASSSQGGTDTQYF.

Only a few counts were recorded for this clone. The CDR3 here is CASSPATGDVTGELFF. CDR3 DNA: TGTGCCAGCTCACCAGCGACAGGGGACGTAACCGGGGAGCTGTTTTTT. V gene TRBV18 combines with J gene TRBJ2-2, with 8 nucleotides matching TRBD1. Losses at the gene ends were 2 bases for V and 5 bases for J; bases not matched to a gene: 7. This CDR3 has 16 residues. Germline loops: CDR1 KGHSH, CDR2 LQKENI.

The V call is TRBV19, the J call TRBJ1-4, with D tentatively TRBD1 (6 bases). Trimming stripped 6 bases from V and 8 bases from J, with 19 bases between. Germline loops: CDR1 LNHDA, CDR2 SQIVND (reference sequence). The CDR3 runs 15 residues. CDR3 DNA sequence: TGTGCCAGTAGCCGACCCGACAGGCAGGCCGAAAAACTGTTTTTT. Its protein product is CASSRPDRQAEKLFF.

This rearrangement joins TRBV11-2 to TRBJ2-7; 8 bases map to TRBD2. This CDR3 contains 14 residues. Germline V lookup: CDR1 SGHAT, CDR2 FQNNGV. V lost 4 bases to trimming and J lost 1 base; unmatched junction nucleotides: 3. CDR3 sequence (DNA): TGTGCCAGCAGCTCGCGGGGGGATTCCTACGAGCAGTACTTC. This translates into CASSSRGDSYEQYF. Full variable domain (rest looked up from reference TRBV11-2 and TRBJ2-7): EAGVAQSPRYKIIEKRQSVAFWCNPISGHATLYWYQQILGQGPKLLIQFQNNGVVDDSQLPKDRFSAERLKGVDSTLKIQPAKLEDSAVYLCASSSRGDSYEQYFGPGTRLTVT.

The chain has TRBV7-9 and TRBJ2-4, with TRBD2 identical over 7 bases. Per germline, CDR1 SEHNR and CDR2 FQNEAQ (reference sequence). V trimming: 5 bases; J trimming: 0 bases; junction bases outside the gene matches: 16. CDR3 length equals 19 residues. The CDR3 nucleotides read TGTGCCAGCAGCCTCGGCGTGGGAGGGCCCCCTTTAGCCAAAAACATTCAGTACTTC. This translates into CASSLGVGGPPLAKNIQYF.

This clone was found once. This chain connects TRBV27 to TRBJ1-4; D is possibly TRBD1 (6 bases). CDR1 is MNHEY, CDR2 SMNVEV, per germline (reference sequence). The CDR3 has 15 residues. Trimming took 5 bases from V and 7 from J, leaving 17 bases between them. CDR3 region: CASSTQQGGSEKLFF. CDR3 DNA: TGTGCCAGCAGTACCCAACAGGGAGGGAGTGAAAAACTGTTTTTT.

This clone was counted a few times. The chain couples TRBV6-5 to TRBJ1-5; D gene ambiguous. In germline, CDR1 is MNHEY, CDR2 SVGAGI. This CDR3 is built from 14 residues. V shed 2 bases and J shed 7 bases, with 12 bases lying between them. In DNA form, the CDR3 reads TGTGCCAGCAGTTACAGGGAGTTCGGGCAGCCCCAGCATTTT. Its translation: CASSYREFGQPQHF.

This rearrangement joins TRBV6-6 to TRBJ2-2; D possibly corresponds to TRBD2 (5 bases). V gave up 5 bases and J gave up 8 bases, with 12 bases separating them. Per germline, CDR1 MNHNY and CDR2 SVGAGI (reference sequence). The length of the CDR3 is 13 residues. CDR3 loop: CASSRAEGGELFF. CDR3 in DNA: TGTGCCAGCAGTCGGGCTGAGGGTGGGGAGCTGTTTTTT.

The chain combines TRBV7-2 with TRBJ2-1, with D maybe TRBD1 (5 bases). The CDR3 runs to 15 residues. The V end lost 5 bases, the J end lost 9 bases, and 20 bases lay between the germline ends. In germline, CDR1 is SGHTA, CDR2 FQGNSA. The CDR3 loop reads CASSPVTSTTGEQFF. DNA of the CDR3: TGTGCCAGCAGCCCCGTCACCAGCACCACAGGTGAGCAGTTCTTC.

The CDR3 loop is CASSSDRSSYEQYF. Written as DNA, the CDR3 is TGTGCCAGCAGTTCGGATAGGAGCTCCTACGAGCAGTACTTC. J is TRBJ2-5 and V is TRBV6-5, with D unclear. The assigned J gene may be wrong: the sequence end matches TRBJ2-7 better. There are 14 residues in the CDR3. Germline V gives CDR1 MNHEY, CDR2 SVGAGI.

This clone was observed a few times. The chain carries TRBV11-3 and TRBJ2-3, with no clear D. In germline, CDR1 is SGHNT, CDR2 YENEEA. Trimming took off 2 bases at V and 2 bases at J, with 8 bases between the two ends. The CDR3 totals 14 residues. This CDR3 reads CASSLSEVTDTQYF. Written as DNA, the CDR3 is TGTGCCAGCAGCTTATCCGAGGTCACAGATACGCAGTATTTT.

The chain joins TRBV2 to TRBJ1-2; D unresolved. Germline V gene data show CDR1 as SNHLY and CDR2 as FYNNEI. With 7 bases removed from V and 2 bases from J, the gap between germline ends came to 20 bases. The CDR3 is made up of 16 amino acids. The CDR3 spells CASNSGLRRVNYGYTF. DNA of the CDR3: TGTGCCAGCAATTCCGGTCTCAGGAGGGTAAACTATGGCTACACCTTC.

Only one count was recorded for this clone. This chain uses TRBV7-2 with TRBJ1-6, with 10 bases that match TRBD1. CDR3 length: 15 amino acids. Trimming cost V 1 base and J 9 bases; bases outside gene matches: 3. The germline V gene encodes CDR1 SGHTA and CDR2 FQGNSA. In nucleotides, the CDR3 is TGTGCCAGCAGCTTAGGAGGGACAGGGGTTTCACCCCTCCACTTT. Amino acids: CASSLGGTGVSPLHF.

The chain recombines TRBV30 with TRBJ2-7; D perhaps matches TRBD1 (8 bases). There are 21 residues in the CDR3. Per the germline V gene, CDR1 is GTSNPN and CDR2 is SVGIG (reference sequence). V lost 0 bases, J lost 2 bases, and 32 bases lay in between. CDR3 DNA: TGTGCCTGGAGTGTACGGGGGGCAGGGGGCTTTCTCGATGAGACCACCTACGAGCAGTACTTC. Translation gives CAWSVRGAGGFLDETTYEQYF. The full variable domain, with the rest looked up from reference TRBV30 and TRBJ2-7, is SQTIHQWPATLVQPVGSPLSLECTVEGTSNPNLYWYRQAAGRGLQLLFYSVGIGQISSEVPQNLSASRPQDRQFILSSKKLLLSDSGFYLCAWSVRGAGGFLDETTYEQYFGPGTRLTVT.

This clone was seen more than once but under ten times. V is TRBV5-1 and J is TRBJ2-7; 7 positions match TRBD1. The CDR3 is made up of 15 amino acids. With 5 bases clipped from V and 3 bases from J, the junction kept 11 bases outside the gene matches. Germline V gene lookup returns CDR1 SGHRS and CDR2 YFSETQ. The CDR3 bases are TGCGCCAGCAGTCCAACCGGGACAGCCTTCTACGAGCAGTACTTC. It yields the protein CASSPTGTAFYEQYF.

This chain joins TRBV7-2 and TRBJ2-7, with TRBD1 as a possible D gene (5 bases). This CDR3 has 14 residues. Germline values: CDR1 SGHTA, CDR2 FQGNSA. Trimming removed 2 bases from V and 3 bases from J, with 11 bases in between. The CDR3 here is CASSLSRAGYEQYF. Here the CDR3 DNA reads TGTGCCAGCAGCTTAAGCAGGGCTGGCTACGAGCAGTACTTC.

The J gene is TRBJ2-1, the V gene TRBV5-1; TRBD2 matches at 9 bases. V lost 7 bases to trimming and J lost 4 bases; unmatched junction nucleotides: 9. The CDR3 covers 15 residues. The germline V gene has CDR1 SGHRS and CDR2 YFSETQ. The CDR3 loop is CASLALAGSYNEQFF. For the CDR3, the DNA is TGCGCCAGCTTAGCTCTAGCGGGATCTTACAATGAGCAGTTCTTC.

This clone occurred a few times. The genes are TRBV2 and TRBJ2-7; TRBD1 agrees at 10 bases. Germline CDR1 reads SNHLY; CDR2 reads FYNNEI. J was trimmed by 3 bases and V by 8 bases; bases with no gene match: 13. This CDR3 has 16 residues. The CDR3 sequence: CASSDGGDRGLYEQYF. CDR3 in DNA: TGTGCCAGCTCGGATGGAGGGGACAGGGGCCTCTACGAGCAGTACTTC.

The chain is built from TRBV27 and TRBJ2-3; 8 bases fit TRBD2. J lost 8 bases, V lost 1 base, and 8 bases had no gene match. This CDR3 has 15 amino acids. Germline lookup yields CDR1 MNHEY and CDR2 SMNVEV (reference sequence). The CDR3 nucleotides are TGTGCCAGCAGTTTATTCGCGGGAGGTCTGCCTACGCAGTATTTT. Its protein product is CASSLFAGGLPTQYF.

The chain combines TRBV6-1 with TRBJ1-4; D call uncertain. CDR1 is MNHNS and CDR2 is SASEGT in the germline V gene. This CDR3 has 13 residues. Trimming pared 7 bases from V and 7 bases from J, leaving 13 bases between. As DNA, the CDR3 is TGTGCCAGCACGGGGAACCCGAGTGAAAAACTGTTTTTT. This translates into CASTGNPSEKLFF.